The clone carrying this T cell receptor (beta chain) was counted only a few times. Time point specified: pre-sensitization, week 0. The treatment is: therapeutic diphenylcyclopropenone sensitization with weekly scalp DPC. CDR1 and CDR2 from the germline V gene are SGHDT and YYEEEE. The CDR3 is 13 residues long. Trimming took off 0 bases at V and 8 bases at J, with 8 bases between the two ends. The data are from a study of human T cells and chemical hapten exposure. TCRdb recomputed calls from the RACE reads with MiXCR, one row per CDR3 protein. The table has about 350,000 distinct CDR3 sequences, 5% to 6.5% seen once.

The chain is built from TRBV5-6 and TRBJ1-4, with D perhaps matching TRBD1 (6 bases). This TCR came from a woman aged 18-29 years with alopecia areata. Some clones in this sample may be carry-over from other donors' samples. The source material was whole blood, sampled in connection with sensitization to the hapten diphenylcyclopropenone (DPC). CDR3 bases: TGTGCCAGCAGCTTGGAGGGGGAAGAAAAACTGTTTTTT. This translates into CASSLEGEEKLFF.